The sequence of this T cell receptor (beta chain) was determined in a study of T cell responses to AZD1222 COVID-19 vaccine. This CDR3 has 17 residues. V was shortened by 8 bases and J by 0 bases, with 22 bases between the two germline ends. Germline values: CDR1 WSHSY, CDR2 SAAADI. Profiled with immunoSEQ multiplex PCR; TCRdb holds only in-frame clones, not every one. Counted here are 120,000 or so clones, just over 85% occurring once; the ten biggest clones make up 6% to 8%. Sequenced material: peripheral blood, taken on day 0 of AZD1222 vaccination. The receptor was isolated from an adult in good health. The chain couples TRBV10-2 to TRBJ1-2, with D perhaps TRBD1 (5 bases). The CDR3 region is CASGSDGAVKANYGYTF. CDR3 in DNA: TGCGCCAGCGGGAGCGACGGGGCAGTCAAAGCTAACTATGGCTACACCTTC.